This T cell receptor (beta chain) was retrieved from a study of blood T cell repertoires in COVID-19. Method: immunoSEQ multiplex PCR; TCRdb's copy keeps in-frame clones and lacks some. The sample gives roughly 100,000 clones, approximately 89% of which show up once; over 8.5% is in the top ten. The CDR3 runs 13 residues. With V trimmed by 4 bases and J by 6 bases, 6 bases remained unmatched. The germline gives CDR1 SGHDT, CDR2 YYEEEE. The sample taken for sequencing was peripheral blood. The chain couples TRBV5-6 to TRBJ1-2, with TRBD1 identical over 7 bases. This TCR derives from a man older than 75 with acute or convalescent COVID-19. CDR3 sequence (DNA): TGTGCCAGCAGCCGACAGGGATTGGATGGCTACACCTTC. Protein: CASSRQGLDGYTF.